Below, one T cell receptor beta chain is given with its context. Its antigen is currently unknown. CD25-based Treg depletion was applied to purified naive CD4+ T cells. TCRdb re-called the 5' RACE reads with MiXCR, one entry per CDR3 protein. The sample comprises 60,000 to 65,000 distinct CDR3 sequences, around 30% of which are singletons, and roughly 2.1% rests with the top ten. CDR3 length equals 13 residues. Deletions cut 4 bases from V and 0 bases from J, with 6 bases between. CDR1 SQVTM and CDR2 ANQGSEA come from the germline V gene. Findings of the study overall: In terms of TCR gene usage, tumor memory CD4+ T cells clustered together with blood and lymph node memory CD4+ cells, as well as with lymph node naive CD4+ cells. Greatest tumor Treg TCR overlap was with tumor naive CD4+ cells.

The chain combines TRBV29-1 with TRBJ2-2; unclear D gene. The source material was tumor-infiltrating naive CD4+ T cells sorted from the breast tumor. Subset meaning: naive CD4+ T cells, CD4+CD45RA+CD25-. This TCR derives from a female donor with breast cancer. The CDR3 here is CSVGHTNTGELFF. CDR3 coding DNA: TGCAGCGTTGGACACACGAACACCGGGGAGCTGTTTTTT.